This T cell receptor beta chain was retrieved from a study of tissue T cells after allogeneic stem cell transplantation. Study-wide context: Of the grafts for graft-versus-host disease patients, several were unmodified and three CD34-selected. Broader study findings: Anatomically similar tissues had similar TCR repertoires within each patient.

Germline CDR1 MNHEY, CDR2 SMNVEV (reference sequence). The CDR3 runs 15 residues. With 3 bases removed from V and 2 bases from J, the gap between germline ends came to 14 bases. Measured with immunoSEQ multiplex PCR; TCRdb has only the in-frame clones, and not every one. The table lists fewer than 9,500 clones, approximately 84% of them singletons. A remark on this clone: What it binds is unknown.

This TCR derives from a male patient of 60 years or more with steroid-refractory graft-versus-host disease after an allogeneic stem cell transplant. Some T cells may have originated in the graft donor. This chain links TRBV27 with TRBJ2-7, with D possibly matching TRBD1 (6 bases). The sample consisted of skin, taken at autopsy. The CDR3 is CASSFGVGTPYEQYF. DNA of the CDR3: TGTGCCAGCAGTTTTGGAGTGGGGACACCCTACGAGCAGTACTTC.